A single sample is the source of the 15 T cell receptor beta chains below, sequenced in a study of T-cell reconstitution after alpha-beta-depleted transplantation in children. The library targeted TCRbeta and was prepared with unique molecular identifiers. TCRdb used MiXCR to reprocess the PCR reads, holding one entry per CDR3 protein. The sample holds about 240,000 distinct CDR3 sequences, around 11% seen once. Sequencing used PBMCs from the stem cell graft donor, obtained from the stem cell graft. The source of these receptors is a human donor who donated a stem cell graft to a child with acute lymphoblastic leukemia.

The chain carries TRBV2 and TRBJ2-1, with a possible D match to TRBD1 (5 bases). Per the germline V gene, CDR1 is SNHLY and CDR2 is FYNNEI. CDR3 length: 12 amino acids. V shed 10 bases and J shed 4 bases, with 11 bases lying between them. DNA for the CDR3: TGTGCCATCGTAGACAGTTACAATGAGCAGTTCTTC. The encoded protein is CAIVDSYNEQFF. Full variable domain (missing parts from reference TRBV2 and TRBJ2-1): EPEVTQTPSHQVTQMGQEVILRCVPISNHLYFYWYRQILGQKVEFLVSFYNNEISEKSEIFDDQFSVERPDGSNFTLKIRSTKLEDSAMYFCAIVDSYNEQFFGPGTRLTVL.

This clonotype has just a few counts. The rearrangement uses TRBV18 and TRBJ1-2; unclear D gene. The CDR3 is 13 residues long. Per germline, CDR1 KGHSH and CDR2 LQKENI. The ends were cut back, 3 bases at V and 8 bases at J, with 13 bases in the middle. CDR3 in amino acids: CASSPDNGLGYTF. The CDR3 DNA reads TGTGCCAGCTCACCCGATAACGGCTTAGGCTACACCTTC.

The sample holds one count of this clonotype. This chain links TRBV3-1 with TRBJ2-7; the match to TRBD1 covers 9 bases. This CDR3 is 17 amino acids long. J lost 2 bases, V lost 10 bases, and 18 bases had no gene match. Germline CDR1 and CDR2: LGHDT and YNNKEL (reference sequence). The CDR3 sequence: CATTQDLFGQGTYEQYF. In DNA form, the CDR3 reads TGTGCCACCACCCAAGATCTATTCGGACAGGGGACCTACGAGCAGTACTTC.

Ten or more counts support this clonotype. V gene TRBV7-2 combines with J gene TRBJ2-7, with 7 positions matching TRBD1. In germline, CDR1 is SGHTA, CDR2 FQGNSA. V trimming: 1 base; J trimming: 3 bases; junction bases outside the gene matches: 6. There are 15 residues in the CDR3. CDR3 residues: CASSLDRGPNYEQYF. For the CDR3, the DNA is TGTGCCAGCAGCTTAGATAGGGGGCCGAACTACGAGCAGTACTTC.

This clonotype has a count of ten or more. This chain links TRBV20-1 with TRBJ2-4; tentatively, D is TRBD2 (5 bases). The CDR3 runs 17 residues. The V gene's germline CDR1 is DFQATT and CDR2 SNEGSKA (reference sequence). V gave up 0 bases and J gave up 1 base, with 16 bases separating them. In nucleotides, the CDR3 is TGCAGTGCTAGAGATCAAAGCCCACTAGGGGCCAAAAACATTCAGTACTTC. It is translated as CSARDQSPLGAKNIQYF.

The sample holds many counts of this clonotype. The V gene is TRBV20-1, the J gene TRBJ2-1; 9 bases agree with TRBD1. The CDR3 runs to 15 residues. Trimming cost V 3 bases and J 1 base; bases outside gene matches: 4. Germline CDR1 reads DFQATT; CDR2 reads SNEGSKA (reference sequence). CDR3 in DNA: TGCAGTGCTAGCGGGACAGGGATTTCCTACAATGAGCAGTTCTTC. It yields the protein CSASGTGISYNEQFF.

This clonotype occurred many times. CDR3 sequence: CASSFRDLRETQYF. CDR3 nucleotides: TGTGCCAGCAGCTTCCGGGACTTGAGGGAGACCCAGTACTTC. The chain recombines TRBV7-9 with TRBJ2-5, with D possibly TRBD2 on 6 matching bases. From germline, CDR1 is SEHNR and CDR2 FQNEAQ (reference sequence). V lost 3 bases to trimming and J lost 5 bases, with 13 bases between them. The CDR3 sequence is 14 residues long.

This clonotype was recorded at least ten times. V gene TRBV4-2 combines with J gene TRBJ2-7; TRBD2 agrees at 8 bases. CDR1 is LGHNA and CDR2 is YNFKEQ in the germline V gene. The J segment lost 4 bases and the V segment lost 2 bases, leaving 13 bases of the junction unmatched. This CDR3 has 17 residues. The CDR3 bases are TGTGCCAGCAGCCAACTACAGTTAGCGGGGTTTCTGTACGAGCAGTACTTC. Protein: CASSQLQLAGFLYEQYF.

This clonotype was found many times. The chain uses TRBV7-9 and TRBJ2-5; TRBD2 aligns across 10 bases. The CDR3 extends over 13 amino acids. With 6 bases clipped from V and 3 bases from J, the junction kept 1 base outside the gene matches. CDR1 is SEHNR and CDR2 is FQNEAQ in the germline V gene (reference sequence). CDR3 residues: CASRLAGEETQYF. The DNA for the CDR3 is TGTGCCAGCAGGCTAGCGGGAGAAGAGACCCAGTACTTC.

Only a few counts were recorded for this clonotype. J is TRBJ1-5 and V is TRBV29-1, with 8 bases fitting TRBD1. The V gene's germline CDR1 is SQVTM and CDR2 ANQGSEA. CDR3 length: 13 residues. J lost 5 bases, V lost 6 bases, and 6 bases had no gene match. As DNA, the CDR3 is TGCAGCGTAGCTACAGGGGGATATCAGCCCCAGCATTTT. Protein: CSVATGGYQPQHF. Supplemented by reference TRBV29-1 and TRBJ1-5, the full variable domain reads SAVISQKPSRDICQRGTSLTIQCQVDSQVTMMFWYRQQPGQSLTLIATANQGSEATYESGFVIDKFPISRPNLTFSTLTVSNMSPEDSSIYLCSVATGGYQPQHFGDGTRLSIL.

This clonotype was seen ten or more times. This chain uses TRBV29-1 with TRBJ2-3; TRBD2 matches at 8 bases. V lost 4 bases to trimming and J lost 2 bases; unmatched junction nucleotides: 5. CDR1 and CDR2 (germline): SQVTM, ANQGSEA. CDR3 size: 14 residues. CDR3 residues: CSVGGLVNTDTQYF. The CDR3 nucleotides are TGCAGCGTTGGGGGACTAGTGAACACAGATACGCAGTATTTT.

This clonotype was counted many times. V is TRBV6-5 and J is TRBJ1-3; 9 bases agree with TRBD1. Germline CDR1 and CDR2: MNHEY and SVGAGI. The CDR3 is made up of 15 amino acids. V was clipped by 7 bases and J by 0 bases; unmatched bases: 4. The CDR3 bases are TGTGCCAGCACCAGGGACAGGGACTCTGGAAACACCATATATTTT. This encodes CASTRDRDSGNTIYF.

This clonotype was seen a handful of times. In nucleotides, the CDR3 is TGTGCCAGTAGTGAACAGGGACAGCAGCCCCAGCATTTT. Translating gives CASSEQGQQPQHF. This rearrangement joins TRBV19 to TRBJ1-5; 7 nucleotides agree with TRBD1. Germline V CDR1 and CDR2: LNHDA, SQIVND (reference sequence). V lost 5 bases to trimming and J lost 7 bases; unmatched junction nucleotides: 5. The length of the CDR3 is 13 residues. Complete variable domain (other parts from reference TRBV19 and TRBJ1-5): DGGITQSPKYLFRKEGQNVTLSCEQNLNHDAMYWYRQDPGQGLRLIYYSQIVNDFQKGDIAEGYSVSREKKESFPLTVTSAQKNPTAFYLCASSEQGQQPQHFGDGTRLSIL.

This clonotype was observed many times. J is TRBJ2-1 and V is TRBV27; the D is unclear. CDR3 length: 13 amino acids. Germline V gives CDR1 MNHEY, CDR2 SMNVEV (reference sequence). The ends were cut back, 7 bases at V and 5 bases at J, with 12 bases in the middle. Written as DNA, the CDR3 is TGTGCCAGCACCTCCCTCTTAAACAATGAGCAGTTCTTC. It specifies CASTSLLNNEQFF.

This clonotype was counted ten times or more. The chain employs TRBV5-1 and TRBJ2-1, with a tentative D call TRBD2 (6 bases). V lost 0 bases and J lost 0, with 10 bases in between. Germline values: CDR1 SGHRS, CDR2 YFSETQ. The CDR3 extends over 16 amino acids. The CDR3 DNA follows: TGCGCCAGCAGCTTGGAGCGGGTCAGCTCCTACAATGAGCAGTTCTTC. As protein: CASSLERVSSYNEQFF.